What follows are 25 T cell receptor beta chains derived from one specimen sequenced in a study of blood T cells in healthy people across ages. Next came a second PCR, run for roughly 7 to 12 cycles, which used a sample-barcoded 5' primer along with a J-beta primer mix. TCRdb redid the calling of the 5' RACE reads with MiXCR, one entry per CDR3 protein. This sample has 1.5 million to 2 million distinct CDR3 sequences, with roughly 50% found just once. Material: blood. The origin of the receptors is a woman aged 35 to 49 in good health.

This chain joins TRBV7-9 and TRBJ2-5; tentative D call: TRBD2 (6 bases). Germline V gives CDR1 SEHNR, CDR2 FQNEAQ (reference sequence). V lost 5 bases to trimming and J lost 4 bases, with 17 bases between them. The CDR3 runs 15 residues. CDR3 DNA sequence: TGTGCCAGCAGCCCTGTAGCGGAGACTTTAGAGACCCAGTACTTC. It yields the protein CASSPVAETLETQYF.

The chain joins TRBV20-1 to TRBJ2-3; a weak D match, TRBD1 (5 bases). Germline CDR1 reads DFQATT; CDR2 reads SNEGSKA (reference sequence). The germline V and J ends were trimmed by 6 bases and 2 bases, with 15 bases remaining between them. The CDR3 is 14 amino acids. The CDR3 spells CSAEGASHTDTQYF. The CDR3 coding sequence is TGCAGTGCGGAAGGGGCGTCACACACAGATACGCAGTATTTT.

The rearrangement links TRBV5-1 to TRBJ1-6, with 7 positions matching TRBD1. With V trimmed by 6 bases and J by 7 bases, 4 bases remained unmatched. Germline CDR1 reads SGHRS; CDR2 reads YFSETQ. The length of the CDR3 is 13 residues. The CDR3 DNA reads as TGCGCCAGCAAGGGGACAGTGAATTCACCCCTCCACTTT. This gives the protein CASKGTVNSPLHF.

The chain carries TRBV11-2 and TRBJ2-3; 11 bases map to TRBD2. The CDR3 covers 17 residues. With V trimmed by 1 base and J by 2 bases, 5 bases remained unmatched. Germline CDR1 reads SGHAT; CDR2 reads FQNNGV. The CDR3 nucleotides read TGTGCCAGCAGCTTAGTCCTGACTAGCGGGGCCACAGATACGCAGTATTTT. Translation gives CASSLVLTSGATDTQYF.

The V call is TRBV6-6, the J call TRBJ1-2; 9 bases are a match to TRBD1. The CDR3 is made up of 15 amino acids. The V and J ends lost 2 bases and 6 bases, in that order; junction bases with no gene match: 7. The germline gives CDR1 MNHNY, CDR2 SVGAGI (reference sequence). The CDR3: CASSYKETGGDGYTF. Here the CDR3 DNA reads TGTGCCAGCAGTTACAAAGAGACAGGGGGGGATGGCTACACCTTC.

This rearrangement joins TRBV9 to TRBJ2-1; TRBD2 aligns across 11 bases. V lost 4 bases, J lost 9 bases, and 12 bases stayed unmatched. Germline values: CDR1 SGDLS, CDR2 YYNGEE. The CDR3 consists of 16 residues. CDR3 residues: CASSPQLAGGPGEQFF. CDR3 sequence (DNA): TGTGCCAGCAGCCCACAGTTAGCGGGGGGGCCCGGTGAGCAGTTCTTC.

The J gene is TRBJ2-5, the V gene TRBV10-3; 9 bases fit TRBD1. The CDR3 covers 14 residues. The V gene end was trimmed by 4 bases and the J gene end by 5 bases; junction bases not matched to a gene: 5. CDR1 is ENHRY, CDR2 SYGVKD, per germline. The CDR3 here is CAISGDRVEETQYF. The CDR3 DNA follows: TGTGCCATCAGTGGGGACAGGGTAGAGGAGACCCAGTACTTC.

This chain connects TRBV7-9 to TRBJ1-2; D may be TRBD1 (5 bases). The CDR3 is 16 amino acids. V lost 3 bases and J lost 0, with 14 bases in between. CDR1 is SEHNR and CDR2 is FQNEAQ in the germline V gene (reference sequence). The CDR3 here is CASSFINQGSNYGYTF. The CDR3, as DNA: TGTGCCAGCAGCTTCATCAATCAGGGATCTAACTATGGCTACACCTTC.

This clonotype was observed a few times. V gene TRBV6-5 combines with J gene TRBJ2-7; D assignment may be TRBD1 or TRBD2 (5 bases each). Trimming stripped 6 bases from V and 7 bases from J, with 22 bases between. CDR1 is MNHEY and CDR2 is SVGAGI in the germline V gene. This CDR3 is 15 amino acids long. CDR3 residues: CASRTISRDPREQYF. The CDR3 region has the DNA TGTGCCAGCAGGACTATTTCCAGGGACCCCAGGGAGCAGTACTTC.

This chain connects TRBV18 to TRBJ2-3; TRBD2 might be the D (6 bases). Germline CDR1 is KGHSH and CDR2 is LQKENI. Trimming pared 2 bases from V and 5 bases from J, leaving 11 bases between. The CDR3 sequence is 14 residues long. CDR3: CASSPFGGIDTQYF. The CDR3, as DNA: TGTGCCAGCTCACCATTCGGGGGAATAGATACGCAGTATTTT.

This clonotype was seen a few times. V is TRBV4-1 and J is TRBJ2-4, with 7 bases lining up with TRBD1. Germline V gene lookup returns CDR1 MGHRA and CDR2 YSYEKL. This CDR3 has 15 amino acids. J gave up 8 bases and V 1 base, and 8 bases lay outside the gene matches. CDR3 nucleotides: TGCGCCAGCAGCCAAGTGCCAGACAGGGCGGACATTCAGTACTTC. Amino acid sequence: CASSQVPDRADIQYF.

The J gene is TRBJ2-5, the V gene TRBV2, with 10 bases that match TRBD2. Germline values: CDR1 SNHLY, CDR2 FYNNEI. CDR3 length: 15 residues. V trimming: 6 bases; J trimming: 5 bases; junction bases outside the gene matches: 9. This CDR3 reads CASRASGGPDETQYF. For the CDR3, the DNA is TGTGCCAGCAGGGCTAGCGGGGGCCCTGATGAGACCCAGTACTTC.

This clonotype was seen a few times. V usage is TRBV29-1 and J usage is TRBJ1-1, with a weak D call TRBD1 (6 bases). CDR3 size: 15 residues. The germline CDR1 and CDR2 sequences are SQVTM and ANQGSEA. Trimming pared 4 bases from V and 1 base from J, leaving 16 bases between. Here the CDR3 DNA reads TGCAGCGTTGTACCTTCCAGGGGATGGAACACTGAAGCTTTCTTT. Translated, it gives CSVVPSRGWNTEAFF.

This chain connects TRBV5-6 to TRBJ2-1, with 8 bases that match TRBD2. Germline CDR1 and CDR2: SGHDT and YYEEEE. Unmatched junction bases numbered 11, after V lost 3 bases and J lost 9 bases. The CDR3 has 15 amino acids. The chain's CDR3 is CASSWSLAGQVEQFF. The CDR3 bases are TGTGCCAGCAGCTGGTCTTTAGCGGGGCAGGTTGAGCAGTTCTTC.

V is TRBV6-5 and J is TRBJ1-2; D is possibly TRBD1 (5 bases). Between the trimmed V and J ends, which lost 4 bases and 6 bases, there was a span of 12 bases. The CDR3 length is 13 residues. CDR1 is MNHEY and CDR2 is SVGAGI in the germline V gene. CDR3 protein: CASSSRLGDGYTF. In DNA form, the CDR3 reads TGTGCCAGCAGTTCCCGGTTAGGGGATGGCTACACCTTC.

The J gene is TRBJ2-7, the V gene TRBV4-1, with a tentative D call TRBD1 (5 bases). V dropped 0 bases and J dropped 2 bases, with 14 bases sitting between them. Germline CDR1 reads MGHRA; CDR2 reads YSYEKL. This CDR3 has 16 residues. The CDR3 reads CASSQDETVGAYEQYF. In DNA form, the CDR3 reads TGCGCCAGCAGCCAAGACGAGACAGTAGGGGCCTACGAGCAGTACTTC.

The chain uses TRBV29-1 and TRBJ2-4; D is possibly TRBD2 (5 bases). The V end was cut by 2 bases, the J end by 8 bases, with 7 bases between. The CDR3 spans 11 residues. The germline V gene has CDR1 SQVTM and CDR2 ANQGSEA. CDR3 amino acids: CSVETGDIQYF. CDR3 DNA sequence: TGCAGCGTTGAAACCGGGGACATTCAGTACTTC. The entire variable domain, with the rest obtained from reference TRBV29-1 and TRBJ2-4, is as follows: SAVISQKPSRDICQRGTSLTIQCQVDSQVTMMFWYRQQPGQSLTLIATANQGSEATYESGFVIDKFPISRPNLTFSTLTVSNMSPEDSSIYLCSVETGDIQYFGAGTRLSVL.

The chain is built from TRBV11-1 and TRBJ2-1, with 11 bases aligning to TRBD2. Trimming removed 5 bases from V and 7 bases from J; junction bases left unmatched: 7. Germline CDR1 SGHAT, CDR2 FQDESV (reference sequence). The CDR3 is 15 residues long. The CDR3 nucleotides are TGTGCCAGCAGCCCGAAACTAGCGGGGGAGAATGAGCAGTTCTTC. Its translation: CASSPKLAGENEQFF.

This clonotype was observed a few times. The rearrangement links TRBV4-1 to TRBJ1-2; TRBD1 is a possible D gene (5 bases). V lost 4 bases to trimming and J lost 5 bases, with 17 bases between them. The germline V gene has CDR1 MGHRA and CDR2 YSYEKL. This CDR3 spans 15 amino acids. The CDR3 spells CASSPFDWGEYGYTF. The CDR3 DNA reads as TGCGCCAGCAGCCCTTTTGATTGGGGGGAATATGGCTACACCTTC.

This clonotype was counted only a few times. This chain uses TRBV7-2 with TRBJ2-4, with 7 bases matching TRBD1. The J call may be in error: the DNA end matches TRBJ2-7 better. There are 15 residues in the CDR3. Germline values: CDR1 SGHTA, CDR2 FQGNSA. CDR3 region: CASSRAGTDAYEQYF. In DNA form, the CDR3 reads TGTGCCAGCAGCAGAGCCGGGACAGATGCCTACGAGCAGTACTTC.

The sample holds one count of this clonotype. The V and J genes are TRBV3-1 and TRBJ2-3; 7 bases are a match to TRBD1. The germline V gene has CDR1 LGHDT and CDR2 YNNKEL (reference sequence). The CDR3 contains 15 residues. With V trimmed by 4 bases and J by 6 bases, 10 bases remained unmatched. The CDR3 sequence: CASSLNRQGRDTQYF. Here the CDR3 DNA reads TGTGCCAGCAGCCTCAACCGACAGGGAAGGGATACGCAGTATTTT.

The chain uses TRBV29-1 and TRBJ1-4; D possibly corresponds to TRBD1 (6 bases). The V end lost 5 bases, the J end lost 7 bases, and 14 bases lay between the germline ends. The CDR3 runs to 13 residues. The V gene's germline CDR1 is SQVTM and CDR2 ANQGSEA. CDR3 nucleotides: TGCAGCGTTCGCGGGGGGGCTGGTGAAAAACTGTTTTTT. Its protein is CSVRGGAGEKLFF.

The rearrangement joins TRBV28 to TRBJ2-4; 7 positions match TRBD1. This CDR3 spans 14 amino acids. J was trimmed by 1 base and V by 6 bases; bases with no gene match: 3. Germline CDR1 is MDHEN and CDR2 is SYDVKM. The CDR3 sequence: CASSTQGAKNIQYF. Here the CDR3 DNA reads TGTGCCAGCAGCACACAGGGGGCCAAAAACATTCAGTACTTC.

The V and J genes are TRBV11-2 and TRBJ2-7; D call uncertain. From germline, CDR1 is SGHAT and CDR2 FQNNGV. V was clipped by 6 bases and J by 4 bases, with 10 bases between them. The CDR3 length is 12 residues. CDR3 region: CASSSSIYEQYF. In DNA form, the CDR3 reads TGTGCCAGCAGTAGCTCTATTTACGAGCAGTACTTC.

Ten or more counts support this clonotype. J is TRBJ2-1 and V is TRBV6-5, with 11 nucleotides matching TRBD2. In germline, CDR1 is MNHEY, CDR2 SVGAGI. This CDR3 comprises 15 residues. Trimming took 0 bases from V and 6 from J; bases not matched to a gene: 1. CDR3 bases: TGTGCCAGCAGTTACTCTAGCGGGGGGGCCAATGAGCAGTTCTTC. The encoded protein is CASSYSSGGANEQFF.